This T cell receptor beta chain is from a study of vaccination and CD4 T cells after COVID-19. The wider study: Overlapping peptides of the spike proteins of SARS-CoV-2, HCoV-NL63, HCoV-OC43 and HCoV-229E were used for cell stimulation.

Once obtained from cultured CD4+ T cells, the DNA was sequenced using the Oncomine TCR Beta short-read assay. TCRdb reprocessed the PCR reads via MiXCR and lists one record per CDR3 protein. Among 10,000 or so distinct CDR3 sequences listed, around 57% were seen once. The treatment was: roughly 11-day PBMC culture with coronavirus spike peptide pools or control peptides (ViraFEST assay). First, ViraFEST expanded antigen-specific T cells with peptide pools, and next it sequenced the TCRs. A note on this clonotype: What it binds is unknown.

The V and J ends lost 5 bases and 4 bases respectively, with 15 bases between them. The germline CDR1 and CDR2 sequences are LNHDA and SQIVND (reference sequence). This CDR3 region has 16 residues. This rearrangement joins TRBV19 to TRBJ1-6, with D tentatively TRBD1 (6 bases). Sample: CD4+ T cells from blood, cultured in vitro. The receptor comes from a human donor who had recovered from COVID-19. For the CDR3, the DNA is TGTGCCAGTAGTTCTACCCCAGGGGTGTATAATTCACCCCTCCACTTT. It yields the protein CASSSTPGVYNSPLHF.